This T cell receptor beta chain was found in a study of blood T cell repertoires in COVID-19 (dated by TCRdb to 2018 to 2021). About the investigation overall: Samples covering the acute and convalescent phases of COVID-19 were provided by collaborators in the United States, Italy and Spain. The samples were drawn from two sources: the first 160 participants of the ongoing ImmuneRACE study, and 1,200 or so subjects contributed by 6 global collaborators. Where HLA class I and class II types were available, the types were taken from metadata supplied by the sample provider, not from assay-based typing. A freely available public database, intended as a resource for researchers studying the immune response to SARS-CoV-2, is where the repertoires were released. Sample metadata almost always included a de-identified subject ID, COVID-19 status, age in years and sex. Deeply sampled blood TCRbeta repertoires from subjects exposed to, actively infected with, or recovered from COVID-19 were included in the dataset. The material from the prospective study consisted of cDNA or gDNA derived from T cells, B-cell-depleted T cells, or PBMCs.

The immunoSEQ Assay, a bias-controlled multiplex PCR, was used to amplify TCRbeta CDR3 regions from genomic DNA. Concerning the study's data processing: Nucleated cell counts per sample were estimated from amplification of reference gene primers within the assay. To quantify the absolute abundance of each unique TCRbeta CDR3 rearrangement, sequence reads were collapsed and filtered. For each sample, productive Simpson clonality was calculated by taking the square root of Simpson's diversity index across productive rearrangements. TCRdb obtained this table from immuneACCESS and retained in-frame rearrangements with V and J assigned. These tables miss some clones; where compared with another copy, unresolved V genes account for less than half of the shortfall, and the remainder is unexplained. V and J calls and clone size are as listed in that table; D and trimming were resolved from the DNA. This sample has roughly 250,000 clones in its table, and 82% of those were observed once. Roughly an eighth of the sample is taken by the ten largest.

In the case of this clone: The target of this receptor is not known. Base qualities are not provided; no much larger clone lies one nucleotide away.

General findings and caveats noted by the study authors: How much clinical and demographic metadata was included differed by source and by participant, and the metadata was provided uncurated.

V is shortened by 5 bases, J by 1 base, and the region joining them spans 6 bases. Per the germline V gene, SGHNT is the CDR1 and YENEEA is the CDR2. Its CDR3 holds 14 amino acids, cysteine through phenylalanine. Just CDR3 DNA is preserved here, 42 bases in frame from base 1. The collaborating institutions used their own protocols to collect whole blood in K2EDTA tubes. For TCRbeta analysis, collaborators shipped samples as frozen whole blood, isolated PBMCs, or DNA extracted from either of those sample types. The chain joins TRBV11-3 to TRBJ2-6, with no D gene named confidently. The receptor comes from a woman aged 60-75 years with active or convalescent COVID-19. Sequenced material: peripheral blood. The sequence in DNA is TGTGCCAGCAGCCTCGGGTCTGGGGCCAACGTCCTGACTTTC. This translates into CASSLGSGANVLTF.